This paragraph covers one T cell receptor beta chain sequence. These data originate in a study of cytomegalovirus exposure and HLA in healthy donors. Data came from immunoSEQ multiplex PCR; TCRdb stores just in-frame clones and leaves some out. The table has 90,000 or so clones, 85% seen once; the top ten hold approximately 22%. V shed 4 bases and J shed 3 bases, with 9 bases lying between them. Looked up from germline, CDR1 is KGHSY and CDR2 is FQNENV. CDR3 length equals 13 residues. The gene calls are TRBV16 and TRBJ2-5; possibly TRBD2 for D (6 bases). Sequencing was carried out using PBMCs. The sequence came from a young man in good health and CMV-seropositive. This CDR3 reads CASSPRGEETQYF. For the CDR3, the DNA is TGTGCCAGCAGCCCGCGGGGTGAAGAGACCCAGTACTTC.